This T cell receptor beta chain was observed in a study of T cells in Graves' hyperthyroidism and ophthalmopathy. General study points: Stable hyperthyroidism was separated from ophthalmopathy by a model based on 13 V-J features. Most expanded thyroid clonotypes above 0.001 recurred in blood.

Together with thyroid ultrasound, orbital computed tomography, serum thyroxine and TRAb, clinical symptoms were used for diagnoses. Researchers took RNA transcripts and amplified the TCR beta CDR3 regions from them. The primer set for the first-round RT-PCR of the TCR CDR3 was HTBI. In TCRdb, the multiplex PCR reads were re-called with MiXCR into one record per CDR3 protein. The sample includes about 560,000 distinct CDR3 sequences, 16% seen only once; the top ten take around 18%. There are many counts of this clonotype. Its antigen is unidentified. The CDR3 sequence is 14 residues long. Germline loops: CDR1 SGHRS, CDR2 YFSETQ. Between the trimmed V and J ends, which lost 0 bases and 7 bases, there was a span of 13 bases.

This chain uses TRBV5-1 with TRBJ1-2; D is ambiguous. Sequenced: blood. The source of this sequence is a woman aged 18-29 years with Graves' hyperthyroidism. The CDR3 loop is CASSLVLGEAGYTF. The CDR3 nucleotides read TGCGCCAGCAGCTTGGTCCTCGGGGAGGCTGGCTACACCTTC.